These 13 T cell receptor beta chains were all obtained from the same sample, sequenced in a study of T cells in Graves' hyperthyroidism and ophthalmopathy. Researchers amplified the TCR beta CDR3 regions from RNA transcripts. Initially, a first-round RT-PCR of the TCR CDR3 employed the HTBI primer set. In TCRdb, the multiplex PCR reads were re-called with MiXCR into one record per CDR3 protein. The sample includes about 560,000 distinct CDR3 sequences, approximately 16% of them seen just once. The sequencing sample was made of blood. Every receptor here comes from a woman younger than 30 with Graves' hyperthyroidism.

This clonotype was seen a few times. The V and J genes are TRBV6-2 or TRBV6-3 and TRBJ2-7, with 12 positions matching TRBD2. J gave up 4 bases and V 4 bases, and 11 bases lay outside the gene matches. The CDR3 extends over 17 amino acids. Germline V gene lookup returns CDR1 MNHEY and CDR2 SVGEGT. The chain's CDR3 is CASSSTGLAGPFYEQYF. The CDR3 nucleotides read TGTGCCAGCAGTTCGACGGGACTAGCGGGCCCATTTTACGAGCAGTACTTC.

This clonotype was seen many times. The chain combines TRBV20-1 with TRBJ1-1, with 7 positions matching TRBD1. This CDR3 has 14 amino acids. The germline CDR1 and CDR2 sequences are DFQATT and SNEGSKA (reference sequence). The J segment lost 2 bases and the V segment lost 3 bases, leaving 6 bases of the junction unmatched. This CDR3 reads CSARTGQGNTEAFF. CDR3 DNA sequence: TGCAGTGCTAGGACAGGGCAAGGCAACACTGAAGCTTTCTTT.

The chain has TRBV4-1 and TRBJ1-1; D is unclear. There are 14 residues in the CDR3. Germline V gives CDR1 MGHRA, CDR2 YSYEKL. V was cut by 0 bases and J by 11 bases, with 16 bases left in between. In DNA form, the CDR3 reads TGCGCCAGCAGCCAAGAGAGCCGGTCCTTCGGGGCTTTCTTT. Translated, it gives CASSQESRSFGAFF.

This clonotype was recorded at least ten times. The chain is built from TRBV4-1 and TRBJ2-7, with 10 nucleotides matching TRBD1. Germline lookup yields CDR1 MGHRA and CDR2 YSYEKL. The junction had 7 bases not matched to a gene; V was cut back by 0 bases and J by 5 bases. The length of the CDR3 is 16 residues. The CDR3 loop is CASSQDWGQGFDEQYF. In nucleotides, the CDR3 is TGCGCCAGCAGCCAAGATTGGGGACAGGGGTTCGACGAGCAGTACTTC.

This clonotype has a count of ten or more. The V call is TRBV27, the J call TRBJ2-7; 8 bases are a match to TRBD1. The CDR3 is made up of 15 amino acids. After removal of 1 base from V and 2 bases from J, the junction contained 4 bases not matched to a gene. CDR1 MNHEY and CDR2 SMNVEV come from the germline V gene (reference sequence). The CDR3 DNA sequence: TGTGCCAGCAGTTTATACAGGGGGGAAACCTACGAGCAGTACTTC. Its protein is CASSLYRGETYEQYF.

V usage is TRBV6-5 and J usage is TRBJ2-2; 9 bases agree with TRBD2. Per germline, CDR1 MNHEY and CDR2 SVGAGI. This CDR3 has 16 residues. Trimming at V came to 4 bases and at J to 4 bases, leaving 7 bases not matched to a gene. CDR3 protein: CASSSGLAYGTGELFF. The CDR3 DNA sequence: TGTGCCAGCAGTTCGGGACTAGCCTACGGCACCGGGGAGCTGTTTTTT.

The V and J genes are TRBV19 and TRBJ2-5; 10 nucleotides align to TRBD2. CDR1 is LNHDA and CDR2 is SQIVND in the germline V gene (reference sequence). The J segment lost 2 bases and the V segment lost 1 base, leaving 10 bases of the junction unmatched. There are 18 residues in the CDR3. The CDR3 protein is CASSIALAGATKQETQYF. Here the CDR3 DNA reads TGTGCCAGTAGTATAGCGCTAGCGGGAGCGACCAAACAAGAGACCCAGTACTTC.

Ten or more counts support this clonotype. The V call is TRBV24-1, the J call TRBJ1-5; D is undetermined. Germline lookup yields CDR1 KGHDR and CDR2 SFDVKD. V was trimmed by 3 bases and J by 5 bases, leaving 10 bases between them. The CDR3 sequence is 14 residues long. The CDR3 sequence is CATSDPLRDQPQHF. CDR3 coding DNA: TGTGCCACCAGTGATCCCTTACGAGATCAGCCCCAGCATTTT.

CDR3 loop: CATREKAGGGETQYF. The CDR3, as DNA: TGTGCCACCAGGGAAAAGGCGGGAGGGGGGGAGACCCAGTACTTC. V and J are TRBV15 and TRBJ2-5; TRBD2 agrees at 9 bases. The V gene end was trimmed by 6 bases and the J gene end by 5 bases; junction bases not matched to a gene: 10. Germline CDR1 LNHNV, CDR2 YYDKDF (reference sequence). The CDR3 totals 15 residues.

This rearrangement joins TRBV5-1 to TRBJ1-4; D remains ambiguous. Germline loops: CDR1 SGHRS, CDR2 YFSETQ. V lost 1 base, J lost 7 bases, and 14 bases lay in between. The CDR3 is made up of 15 amino acids. The CDR3 DNA follows: TGCGCCAGCAGCTTGTTCTCCACGAGAGGTGAAAAACTGTTTTTT. Protein: CASSLFSTRGEKLFF. Variable domain in full (rest from reference TRBV5-1 and TRBJ1-4): KAGVTQTPRYLIKTRGQQVTLSCSPISGHRSVSWYQQTPGQGLQFLFEYFSETQRNKGNFPGRFSGRQFSNSRSEMNVSTLELGDSALYLCASSLFSTRGEKLFFGSGTQLSVL.

This clonotype occurred many times. The J gene is TRBJ2-3, the V gene TRBV20-1; 9 bases map to TRBD1. Germline CDR1 and CDR2: DFQATT and SNEGSKA (reference sequence). J gave up 2 bases and V 1 base, and 13 bases lay outside the gene matches. This CDR3 spans 18 amino acids. The CDR3, as DNA: TGCAGTGCTAGAGGGGGGACCGGGACAGGGTCCAACACAGATACGCAGTATTTT. Its protein is CSARGGTGTGSNTDTQYF.

In this sample, this clonotype turned up many times. The V gene is TRBV28, the J gene TRBJ2-7, with unresolved D. The length of the CDR3 is 13 residues. Trimming stripped 3 bases from V and 0 bases from J, with 6 bases between. The germline V gene encodes CDR1 MDHEN and CDR2 SYDVKM. The CDR3 spells CASSFRNSYEQYF. The CDR3 bases are TGTGCCAGCAGTTTCAGGAACTCCTACGAGCAGTACTTC.

This clonotype was detected many times. The chain uses TRBV11-3 and TRBJ1-1; D remains unclear. The V gene lost 1 base and the J gene lost 4 bases, with 10 bases spanning the gap. Germline CDR1 is SGHNT and CDR2 is YENEEA. This CDR3 region has 14 residues. The CDR3 sequence: CASSLGRSSTEAFF. The CDR3 DNA reads TGTGCCAGCAGCTTAGGCAGAAGTTCCACTGAAGCTTTCTTT.